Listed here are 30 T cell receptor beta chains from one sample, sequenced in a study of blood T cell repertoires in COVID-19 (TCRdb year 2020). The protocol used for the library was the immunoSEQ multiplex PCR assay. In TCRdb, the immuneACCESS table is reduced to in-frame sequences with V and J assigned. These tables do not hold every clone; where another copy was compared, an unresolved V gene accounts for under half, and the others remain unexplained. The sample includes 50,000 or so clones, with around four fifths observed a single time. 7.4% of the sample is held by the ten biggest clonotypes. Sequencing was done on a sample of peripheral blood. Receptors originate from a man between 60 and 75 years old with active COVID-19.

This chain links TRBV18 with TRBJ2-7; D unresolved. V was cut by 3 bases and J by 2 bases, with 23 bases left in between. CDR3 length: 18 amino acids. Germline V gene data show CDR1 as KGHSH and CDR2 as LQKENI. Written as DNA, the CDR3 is TGTGCCAGCTCACCGGGCCCCCCAGATTTATCCGAGACCTACGAGCAGTACTTC. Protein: CASSPGPPDLSETYEQYF.

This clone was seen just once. CDR3 nucleotide sequence: TGCAGCGTTGCGCTCACCTATAGCAATCAGCCCCAGCATTTT. This encodes CSVALTYSNQPQHF. This chain connects TRBV29-1 to TRBJ1-5; D is ambiguous. The germline V gene has CDR1 SQVTM and CDR2 ANQGSEA. This CDR3 region has 14 residues. V was clipped by 4 bases and J by 0 bases, with 10 bases between them.

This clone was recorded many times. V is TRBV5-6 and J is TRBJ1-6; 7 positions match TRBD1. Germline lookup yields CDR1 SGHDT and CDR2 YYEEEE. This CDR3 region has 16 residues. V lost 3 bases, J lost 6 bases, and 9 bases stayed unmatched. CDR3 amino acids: CASSWGQMRANSPLHF. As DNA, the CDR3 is TGTGCCAGCAGCTGGGGACAGATGAGGGCTAATTCACCCCTCCACTTT.

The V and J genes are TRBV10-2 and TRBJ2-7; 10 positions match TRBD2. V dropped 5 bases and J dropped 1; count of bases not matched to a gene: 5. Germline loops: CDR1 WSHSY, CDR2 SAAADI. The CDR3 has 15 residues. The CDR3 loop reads CASSSLAGVSYEQYF. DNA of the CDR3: TGCGCCAGCAGTAGCCTAGCGGGGGTTTCCTACGAGCAGTACTTC.

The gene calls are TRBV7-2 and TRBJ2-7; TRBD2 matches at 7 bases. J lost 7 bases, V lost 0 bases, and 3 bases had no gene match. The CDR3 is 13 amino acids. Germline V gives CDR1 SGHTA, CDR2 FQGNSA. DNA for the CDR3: TGTGCCAGCAGCTTAGCCTGGGAGGGTGAGCAGTACTTC. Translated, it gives CASSLAWEGEQYF.

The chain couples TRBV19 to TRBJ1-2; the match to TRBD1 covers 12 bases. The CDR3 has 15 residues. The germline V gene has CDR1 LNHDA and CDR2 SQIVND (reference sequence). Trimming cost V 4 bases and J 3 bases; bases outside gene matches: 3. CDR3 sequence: CASSTGQGADYGYTF. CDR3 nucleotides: TGTGCCAGTAGTACGGGACAGGGGGCGGACTATGGCTACACCTTC.

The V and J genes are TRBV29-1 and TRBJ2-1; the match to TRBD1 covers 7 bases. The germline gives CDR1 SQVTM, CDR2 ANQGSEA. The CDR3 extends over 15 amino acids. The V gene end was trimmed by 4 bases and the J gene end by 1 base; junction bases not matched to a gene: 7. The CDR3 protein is CSVADRSTSYNEQFF. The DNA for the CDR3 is TGCAGCGTTGCGGACAGGTCTACGTCCTACAATGAGCAGTTCTTC.

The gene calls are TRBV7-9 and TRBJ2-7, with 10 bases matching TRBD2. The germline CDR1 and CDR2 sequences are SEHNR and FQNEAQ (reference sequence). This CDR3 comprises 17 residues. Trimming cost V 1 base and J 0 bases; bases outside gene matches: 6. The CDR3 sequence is CASSLGLAGVNSYEQYF. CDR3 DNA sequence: TGTGCCAGCAGCTTAGGGCTAGCGGGAGTCAACTCCTACGAGCAGTACTTC.

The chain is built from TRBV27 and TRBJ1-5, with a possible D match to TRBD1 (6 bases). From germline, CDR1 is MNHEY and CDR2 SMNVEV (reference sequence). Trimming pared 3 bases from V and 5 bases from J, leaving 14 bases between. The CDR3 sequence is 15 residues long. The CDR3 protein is CASSLGAGADQPQHF. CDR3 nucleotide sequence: TGTGCCAGCAGTTTGGGGGCAGGGGCCGATCAGCCCCAGCATTTT.

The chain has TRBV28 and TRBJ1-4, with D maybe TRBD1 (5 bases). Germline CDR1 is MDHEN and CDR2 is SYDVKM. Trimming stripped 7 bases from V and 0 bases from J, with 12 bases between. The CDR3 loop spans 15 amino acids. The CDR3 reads CASTPGGATNEKLFF. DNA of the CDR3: TGTGCCAGCACCCCCGGGGGGGCAACTAATGAAAAACTGTTTTTT.

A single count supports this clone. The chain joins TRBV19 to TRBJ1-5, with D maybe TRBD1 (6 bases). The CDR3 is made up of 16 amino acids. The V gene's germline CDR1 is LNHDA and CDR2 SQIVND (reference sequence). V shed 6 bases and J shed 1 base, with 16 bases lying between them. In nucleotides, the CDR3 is TGTGCCAGTAGCAACCGGGGCCAGGGGAGCAATCAGCCCCAGCATTTT. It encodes CASSNRGQGSNQPQHF.

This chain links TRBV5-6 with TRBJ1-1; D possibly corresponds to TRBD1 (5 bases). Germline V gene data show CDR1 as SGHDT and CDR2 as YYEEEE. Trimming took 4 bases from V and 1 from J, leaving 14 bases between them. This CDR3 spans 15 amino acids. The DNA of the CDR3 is TGTGCCAGCAGCCTCGAGCCCACAGGGAACACTGAAGCTTTCTTT. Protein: CASSLEPTGNTEAFF. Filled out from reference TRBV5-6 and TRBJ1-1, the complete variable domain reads DAGVTQSPTHLIKTRGQQVTLRCSPKSGHDTVSWYQQALGQGPQFIFQYYEEEERQRGNFPDRFSGHQFPNYSSELNVNALLLGDSALYLCASSLEPTGNTEAFFGQGTRLTVV.

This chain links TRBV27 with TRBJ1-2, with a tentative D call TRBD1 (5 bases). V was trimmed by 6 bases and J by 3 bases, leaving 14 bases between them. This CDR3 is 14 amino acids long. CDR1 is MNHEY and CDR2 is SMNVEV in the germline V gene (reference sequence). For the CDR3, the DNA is TGTGCCAGCAGGAGCCGGGGGTCCGACTATGGCTACACCTTC. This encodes CASRSRGSDYGYTF.

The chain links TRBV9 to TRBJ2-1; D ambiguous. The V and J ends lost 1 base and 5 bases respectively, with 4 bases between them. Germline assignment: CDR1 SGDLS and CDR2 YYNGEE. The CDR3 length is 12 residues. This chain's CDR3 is CASSVTDNEQFF. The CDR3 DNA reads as TGTGCCAGCAGCGTAACAGACAATGAGCAGTTCTTC. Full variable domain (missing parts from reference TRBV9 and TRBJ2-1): DSGVTQTPKHLITATGQRVTLRCSPRSGDLSVYWYQQSLDQGLQFLIQYYNGEERAKGNILERFSAQQFPDLHSELNLSSLELGDSALYFCASSVTDNEQFFGPGTRLTVL.

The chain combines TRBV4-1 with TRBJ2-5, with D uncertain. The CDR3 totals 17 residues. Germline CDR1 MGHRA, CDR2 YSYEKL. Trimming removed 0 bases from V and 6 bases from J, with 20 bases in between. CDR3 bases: TGCGCCAGCAGCCAAGAGGGCCCCGTCTTGTTTGCGAAGACCCAGTACTTC. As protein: CASSQEGPVLFAKTQYF.

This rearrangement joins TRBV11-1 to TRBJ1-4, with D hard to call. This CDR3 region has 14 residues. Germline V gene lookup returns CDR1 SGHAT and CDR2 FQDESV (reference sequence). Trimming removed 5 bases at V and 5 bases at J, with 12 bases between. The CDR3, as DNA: TGTGCCAGCAGCGCTCGGCGGATGAATGAAAAACTGTTTTTT. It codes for CASSARRMNEKLFF.

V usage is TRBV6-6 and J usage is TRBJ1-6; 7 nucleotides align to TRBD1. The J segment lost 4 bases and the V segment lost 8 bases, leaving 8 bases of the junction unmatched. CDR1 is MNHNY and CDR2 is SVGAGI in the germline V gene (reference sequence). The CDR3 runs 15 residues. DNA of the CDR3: TGTGCCAGCGGTTCCGGGACAGCTTATAATTCACCCCTCCACTTT. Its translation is CASGSGTAYNSPLHF.

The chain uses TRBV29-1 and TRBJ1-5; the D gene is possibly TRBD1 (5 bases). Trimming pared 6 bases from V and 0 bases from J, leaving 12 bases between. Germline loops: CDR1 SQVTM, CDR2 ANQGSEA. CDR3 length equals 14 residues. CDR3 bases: TGCAGCGTGACTTCAGGGAATAGCAATCAGCCCCAGCATTTT. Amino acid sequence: CSVTSGNSNQPQHF.

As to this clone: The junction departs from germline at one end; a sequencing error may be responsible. DNA of the CDR3: TGTGCCAGCAGCTTATCCGAGGGGGCCCGCCTCGACTTT. Translating it yields CASSLSEGARLDF. V gene TRBV7-8 combines with J gene TRBJ1-6; 7 bases map to TRBD1. This CDR3 is 13 amino acids long. Germline V lookup: CDR1 SGHVS, CDR2 FQNEAQ.

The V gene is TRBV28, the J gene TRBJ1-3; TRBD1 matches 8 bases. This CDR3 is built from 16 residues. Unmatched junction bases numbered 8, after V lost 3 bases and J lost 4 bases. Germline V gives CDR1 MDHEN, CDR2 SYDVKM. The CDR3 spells CASSLIPGGTGNTIYF. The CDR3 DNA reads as TGTGCCAGCAGTTTGATTCCAGGGGGCACAGGAAACACCATATATTTT.

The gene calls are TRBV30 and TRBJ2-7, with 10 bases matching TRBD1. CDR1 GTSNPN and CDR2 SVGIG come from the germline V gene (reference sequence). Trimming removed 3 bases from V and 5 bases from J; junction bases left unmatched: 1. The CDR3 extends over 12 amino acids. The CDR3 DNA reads TGTGCCTGGAGGGACAGGGGGGACGAGCAGTACTTC. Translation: CAWRDRGDEQYF.

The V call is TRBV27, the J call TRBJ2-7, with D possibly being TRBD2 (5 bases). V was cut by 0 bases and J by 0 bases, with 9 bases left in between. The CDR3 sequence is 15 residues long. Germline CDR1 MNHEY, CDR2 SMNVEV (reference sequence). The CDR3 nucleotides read TGTGCCAGCAGTTTATCGACGGGAAACTCCTACGAGCAGTACTTC. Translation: CASSLSTGNSYEQYF.

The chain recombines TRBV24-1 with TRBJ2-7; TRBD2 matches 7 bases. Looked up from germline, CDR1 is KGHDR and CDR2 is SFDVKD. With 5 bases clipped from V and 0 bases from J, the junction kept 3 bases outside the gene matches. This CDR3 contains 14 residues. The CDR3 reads CATSGGGSSYEQYF. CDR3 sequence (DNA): TGTGCCACCAGTGGGGGCGGGAGCTCCTACGAGCAGTACTTC.

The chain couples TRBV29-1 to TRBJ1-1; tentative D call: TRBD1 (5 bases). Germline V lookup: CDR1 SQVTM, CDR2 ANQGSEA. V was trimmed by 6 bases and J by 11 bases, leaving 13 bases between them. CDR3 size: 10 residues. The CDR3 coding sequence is TGCAGCGTCGGGACTTTTTCGGCTTTCTTT. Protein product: CSVGTFSAFF.

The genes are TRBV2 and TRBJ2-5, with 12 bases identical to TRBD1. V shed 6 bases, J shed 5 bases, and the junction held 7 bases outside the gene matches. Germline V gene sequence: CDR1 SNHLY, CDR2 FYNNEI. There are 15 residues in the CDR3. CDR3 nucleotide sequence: TGTGCCAGCAGCCGGGACAGGGGGCAGGTGGAGACCCAGTACTTC. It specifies CASSRDRGQVETQYF.

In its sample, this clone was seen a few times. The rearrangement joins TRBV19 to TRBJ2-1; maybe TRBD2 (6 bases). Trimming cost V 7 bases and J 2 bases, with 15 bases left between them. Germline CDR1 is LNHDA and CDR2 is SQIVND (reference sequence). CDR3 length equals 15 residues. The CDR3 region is CASTLVGGAYNEQFF. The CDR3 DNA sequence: TGTGCCAGTACCCTCGTGGGGGGAGCCTACAATGAGCAGTTCTTC.

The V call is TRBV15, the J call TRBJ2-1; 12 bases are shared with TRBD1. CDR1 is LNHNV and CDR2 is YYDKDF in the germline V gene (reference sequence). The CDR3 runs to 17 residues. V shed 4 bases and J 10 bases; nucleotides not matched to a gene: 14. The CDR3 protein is CATSTTLGDRGPEEQFF. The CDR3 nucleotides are TGTGCCACCAGCACAACCCTTGGGGACAGGGGGCCAGAAGAGCAGTTCTTC.

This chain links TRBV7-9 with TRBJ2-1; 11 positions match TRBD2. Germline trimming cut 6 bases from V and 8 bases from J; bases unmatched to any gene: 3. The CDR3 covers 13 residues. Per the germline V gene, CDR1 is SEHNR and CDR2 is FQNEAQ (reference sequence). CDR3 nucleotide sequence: TGTGCCAGCAGTCTAGCGGGAGGCGATGAGCAGTTCTTC. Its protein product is CASSLAGGDEQFF.

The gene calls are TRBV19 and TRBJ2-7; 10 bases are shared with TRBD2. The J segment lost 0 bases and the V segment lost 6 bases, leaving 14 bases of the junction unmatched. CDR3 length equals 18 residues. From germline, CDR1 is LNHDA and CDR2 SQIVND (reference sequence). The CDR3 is CASSPGLALQRSSYEQYF. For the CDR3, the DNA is TGTGCCAGTAGCCCGGGACTAGCGCTTCAACGGAGCTCCTACGAGCAGTACTTC.

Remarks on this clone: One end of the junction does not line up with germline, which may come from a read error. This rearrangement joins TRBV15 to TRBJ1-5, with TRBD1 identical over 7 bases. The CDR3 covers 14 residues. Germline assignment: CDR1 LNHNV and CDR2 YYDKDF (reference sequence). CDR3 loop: CATSRGQSIQPQHF. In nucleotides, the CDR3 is TGTGCCACCAGCAGGGGACAGAGCATTCAGCCCCAGCATTTT.